These 30 T cell receptor beta chains were all obtained from the same sample, sequenced in a study of molecular identifiers for immune sequencing clone quantification. TCRdb fed the PCR reads into MiXCR, producing one record per CDR3 protein. This table has 460,000 or so distinct CDR3 sequences, roughly 23% appearing once. The sequencing sample was made of naive CD8+ T cells from blood, with Jurkat cell RNA spiked in. Indicated subset: FACS-sorted CD8+CD4-CCR7+CD45RA+ naive T cells. The origin of the receptors is a human donor in good health. Some libraries in this study had Jurkat cell RNA spiked in.

The rearrangement joins TRBV3-1 to TRBJ1-2, with D uncertain. CDR1 and CDR2 (germline): LGHDT, YNNKEL (reference sequence). Trimming pared 4 bases from V and 4 bases from J, leaving 10 bases between. The CDR3 is made up of 13 amino acids. The CDR3 DNA reads TGTGCCAGCAGCCTTACCGTGAGCTATGGCTACACCTTC. The encoded protein is CASSLTVSYGYTF.

As concerns this clonotype: The junction shows a germline mismatch at one end, possibly a read error. This rearrangement joins TRBV28 to TRBJ2-7, with no clear D. The CDR3 runs to 13 residues. Per the germline V gene, CDR1 is MDHEN and CDR2 is SYDVKM. CDR3 region: CASGLGSSYEQYF. The CDR3 nucleotides read TGTGCCAGCGGTTTGGGCAGCTCCTACGAGCAGTACTTC.

This clonotype turned up a few times. This rearrangement joins TRBV5-4 to TRBJ2-3, with 8 bases lining up with TRBD2. V shed 7 bases and J 2 bases; nucleotides not matched to a gene: 9. The CDR3 is made up of 15 amino acids. Germline CDR1 SGHNT, CDR2 YYREEE (reference sequence). CDR3 in amino acids: CASPPPGGDTDTQYF. In DNA, the CDR3 is TGTGCCAGCCCGCCCCCCGGGGGGGACACAGATACGCAGTATTTT.

As regards this clonotype: It may be a read error: a sequence one base away is much more abundant. The chain has TRBV6-5 and TRBJ2-6; TRBD1 is a possible D gene (5 bases). Germline-derived CDR1 and CDR2 are MNHEY and SVGAGI. This CDR3 is 18 amino acids long. CDR3 sequence reads: CASSYLIPTWPGANVPTF. The CDR3 DNA is TGTGCCAGCAGTTACTTGATCCCTACATGGCCTGGGGCCAACGTCCCGACTTTC.

The chain is built from TRBV3-1 and TRBJ2-5; TRBD1 agrees at 8 bases. There are 15 residues in the CDR3. V lost 0 bases, J lost 4 bases, and 4 bases stayed unmatched. Germline-derived CDR1 and CDR2 are LGHDT and YNNKEL (reference sequence). This CDR3 reads CASSQDKTGAETQYF. CDR3 bases: TGTGCCAGCAGCCAAGATAAGACAGGGGCAGAGACCCAGTACTTC.

This clonotype was observed a few times. This sequence joins TRBV29-1 and TRBJ1-5; 8 bases line up with TRBD1. Germline-derived CDR1 and CDR2 are SQVTM and ANQGSEA. This CDR3 has 12 residues. The ends lost 7 bases at V and 6 bases at J; junction bases unmatched: 5. In DNA, the CDR3 is TGCAGCGCTGGACAGGGTGGTCAGCCCCAGCATTTT. Protein: CSAGQGGQPQHF.

With regard to this clonotype: A much more abundant neighbour one base away suggests this may be a read error. DNA of the CDR3: TGTGCCAGCAGTTTGGGGGGCCCTAGCTACGGGCAGTACTTC. Its translation: CASSLGGPSYGQYF. The V call is TRBV27, the J call TRBJ2-7, with D perhaps TRBD1 or TRBD2 (6 bases each). CDR3 length equals 14 residues. Germline CDR1 MNHEY, CDR2 SMNVEV (reference sequence).

This clonotype was seen at least ten times. J is TRBJ1-5 and V is TRBV6-2 or TRBV6-3; no definite D call. V was shortened by 7 bases and J by 4 bases, with 14 bases between the two germline ends. Germline-derived CDR1 and CDR2 are MNHEY and SVGEGT. The CDR3 length is 14 residues. The CDR3: CASTLSLMNQPQHF. CDR3 sequence (DNA): TGTGCCAGCACCCTCTCGTTGATGAATCAGCCCCAGCATTTT.

This clonotype was observed many times. The chain recombines TRBV29-1 with TRBJ1-1; D gene ambiguous. In germline, CDR1 is SQVTM, CDR2 ANQGSEA. The CDR3 totals 11 residues. Trimming removed 2 bases at V and 7 bases at J, with 8 bases between. The CDR3 loop is CSVELRSEAFF. CDR3 in DNA: TGCAGCGTTGAACTTCGTAGTGAAGCTTTCTTT.

The chain links TRBV6-5 to TRBJ1-6; D unresolved. Germline assignment: CDR1 MNHEY and CDR2 SVGAGI. The V end was cut by 3 bases, the J end by 4 bases, with 10 bases between. The CDR3 has 15 amino acids. CDR3 DNA: TGTGCCAGCAGTTATAAATTATATTATAATTCACCCCTCCACTTT. Protein product: CASSYKLYYNSPLHF.

A remark on this clonotype: This may be a read error: a much more frequent sequence differs by one nucleotide. This rearrangement joins TRBV12-3 or TRBV12-4 to TRBJ2-3; possibly TRBD1 for D (5 bases). V lost 7 bases and J lost 2, with 10 bases in between. The CDR3 runs to 13 residues. CDR3 DNA: TGTGCCAGCAACAGGCATTACACAGATACGCAGTATTTT. Amino acids: CASNRHYTDTQYF.

This clonotype was seen many times. V usage is TRBV10-2 and J usage is TRBJ1-5; D is possibly TRBD1 (5 bases). Germline CDR1 reads WSHSY; CDR2 reads SAAADI. The length of the CDR3 is 14 residues. With 8 bases removed from V and 0 bases from J, the gap between germline ends came to 11 bases. CDR3 region: CASRGDYSNQPQHF. DNA of the CDR3: TGCGCCAGCCGGGGGGACTATAGCAATCAGCCCCAGCATTTT.

This clonotype was seen ten or more times. The CDR3 spells CASTSGDNEQFF. DNA for the CDR3: TGTGCCAGCACTAGCGGGGACAATGAGCAGTTCTTC. V and J are TRBV5-6 and TRBJ2-1; TRBD2 agrees at 9 bases. This CDR3 is built from 12 residues. Germline V gene data show CDR1 as SGHDT and CDR2 as YYEEEE. The ends lost 6 bases at V and 5 bases at J; junction bases unmatched: 0. The whole variable domain, filled in from reference TRBV5-6 and TRBJ2-1, reads DAGVTQSPTHLIKTRGQQVTLRCSPKSGHDTVSWYQQALGQGPQFIFQYYEEEERQRGNFPDRFSGHQFPNYSSELNVNALLLGDSALYLCASTSGDNEQFFGPGTRLTVL.

Details on this clonotype: This could be a read error, since a much larger clone is one nucleotide away. Likely a read error: the CDR3 ends without its conserved phenylalanine or tryptophan. The V call is TRBV7-9, the J call TRBJ1-1; tentative D call: TRBD1 (5 bases). The ends were cut back, 5 bases at V and 6 bases at J, with 19 bases in the middle. Germline V gene lookup returns CDR1 SEHNR and CDR2 FQNEAQ (reference sequence). The CDR3 length is 15 residues. The CDR3 loop is CASSHNSGARAEAFS. The CDR3 DNA follows: TGTGCCAGCAGCCATAATAGCGGGGCCCGGGCTGAAGCTTTCTCT.

This clonotype occurred many times. V is TRBV27 and J is TRBJ2-2; D is undetermined. Germline CDR1 is MNHEY and CDR2 is SMNVEV (reference sequence). This CDR3 has 13 residues. V shed 5 bases and J shed 4 bases, with 8 bases lying between them. CDR3 sequence: CASSPMGTGELFF. The DNA of the CDR3 is TGTGCCAGCAGTCCCATGGGCACCGGGGAGCTGTTTTTT.

The rearrangement uses TRBV20-1 and TRBJ1-6; D not resolved. Looked up from germline, CDR1 is DFQATT and CDR2 is SNEGSKA (reference sequence). The V end was cut by 0 bases, the J end by 14 bases, with 11 bases between. This CDR3 is built from 12 residues. The CDR3: CSARDEEWTLHF. The CDR3 coding sequence is TGCAGTGCTAGAGATGAGGAGTGGACCCTCCACTTT.

The gene calls are TRBV7-9 and TRBJ2-7, with D uncertain. CDR1 and CDR2 from the germline V gene are SEHNR and FQNEAQ (reference sequence). V shed 6 bases and J shed 3 bases, with 12 bases lying between them. This CDR3 has 13 residues. The CDR3 bases are TGTGCCAGCAGACCAGGACCGGACTACGAGCAGTACTTC. Protein: CASRPGPDYEQYF.

This clonotype was seen a handful of times. The chain recombines TRBV2 with TRBJ1-5, with a possible D match to TRBD1 (5 bases). Germline-derived CDR1 and CDR2 are SNHLY and FYNNEI. The length of the CDR3 is 14 residues. V was pared by 4 bases and J by 3 bases, with 10 bases between. As DNA, the CDR3 is TGTGCCAGCAGTGTGATAGGGACCAATCAGCCCCAGCATTTT. Translating gives CASSVIGTNQPQHF.

This chain links TRBV5-5 with TRBJ1-5; 7 bases match TRBD1. Germline V gene lookup returns CDR1 SGHKS and CDR2 YYEKEE (reference sequence). The V gene end was trimmed by 0 bases and the J gene end by 4 bases; junction bases not matched to a gene: 13. This CDR3 comprises 18 residues. The CDR3 sequence is CASSLVPPGQTSNQPQHF. Here the CDR3 DNA reads TGTGCCAGCAGCTTGGTGCCTCCGGGACAGACTTCTAATCAGCCCCAGCATTTT.

CDR3 residues: CASSHPATVNEQFF. The CDR3 bases are TGCGCCAGCAGTCACCCGGCCACTGTCAATGAGCAGTTCTTC. The V gene is TRBV4-1, the J gene TRBJ2-1; D ambiguous. The V end was cut by 6 bases, the J end by 6 bases, with 15 bases between. This CDR3 region has 14 residues. CDR1 is MGHRA, CDR2 YSYEKL, per germline.

This clonotype was picked up many times. Because it lacks the conserved phenylalanine or tryptophan at the end, this CDR3 is likely a read error. The DNA is omitted, as the CDR3 cannot be located on it reliably, and the CDR3 follows TCRdb's listing. The J gene is TRBJ1-4, the V gene TRBV25-1; the DNA was not compared with TRBD1, the D call given in the table. With termini counted, the CDR3 has 8 amino acids. Germline V gives CDR1 MGHDK, CDR2 SYGVNS. The CDR3 loop reads CARPGDPL.

The chain employs TRBV7-2 and TRBJ2-7, with D possibly being TRBD2 (5 bases). CDR1 is SGHTA, CDR2 FQGNSA, per germline. This CDR3 contains 12 residues. V dropped 5 bases and J dropped 6 bases, with 11 bases sitting between them. CDR3: CASSAGESEQYF. CDR3 coding DNA: TGTGCCAGCAGCGCCGGGGAGAGCGAGCAGTACTTC. The full variable domain, in which reference TRBV7-2 and TRBJ2-7 provide the parts outside the CDR3, is GAGVSQSPSNKVTEKGKDVELRCDPISGHTALYWYRQSLGQGLEFLIYFQGNSAPDKSGLPSDRFSAERTGGSVSTLTIQRTQQEDSAVYLCASSAGESEQYFGPGTRLTVT.

The chain is built from TRBV6-6 and TRBJ1-2, with D possibly TRBD1 on 5 matching bases. The CDR3 loop spans 15 amino acids. Trimming removed 5 bases from V and 0 bases from J, with 13 bases in between. Per germline, CDR1 MNHNY and CDR2 SVGAGI (reference sequence). In DNA, the CDR3 is TGTGCCAGCAGTCGAGGGGAACCTGCTAACTATGGCTACACCTTC. Translated, it gives CASSRGEPANYGYTF.

Note on this clonotype: A much larger clone differs by one base, so this may be a read error. The chain employs TRBV10-3 and TRBJ2-7, with 8 nucleotides matching TRBD1. V was pared by 4 bases and J by 3 bases, with 11 bases of the junction left unmatched. Germline values: CDR1 ENHRY, CDR2 SYGVKD. CDR3 length: 16 residues. The CDR3 region has the DNA TGTGCCATCAGTGTGTCAGGTGGACAGGGCGGCTACGAGCAGTACTTC. This encodes CAISVSGGQGGYEQYF.

This clonotype was observed a few times. The chain has TRBV19 and TRBJ2-7, with 9 bases fitting TRBD1. Per the germline V gene, CDR1 is LNHDA and CDR2 is SQIVND (reference sequence). The CDR3 sequence is 15 residues long. The J segment lost 3 bases and the V segment lost 1 base, leaving 4 bases of the junction unmatched. The CDR3, as DNA: TGTGCCAGTAGTATAGGGGGACAGGGAATCTACGAGCAGTACTTC. Its protein is CASSIGGQGIYEQYF.

The chain employs TRBV4-3 and TRBJ2-3; no firm D call. CDR3 length equals 17 residues. CDR1 LGHNA and CDR2 YSLEER come from the germline V gene. V was cut by 4 bases and J by 9 bases, with 26 bases left in between. This CDR3 is CASSLFPPPNGVRTQYF. The CDR3 bases are TGCGCCAGCAGCCTTTTTCCCCCGCCCAATGGGGTTCGGACGCAGTATTTT.

The CDR3 loop reads CASSQRTSADNEQFF. The CDR3 coding sequence is TGCGCCAGCAGCCAGCGGACTAGCGCCGACAATGAGCAGTTCTTC. V and J are TRBV4-1 and TRBJ2-1; 9 bases align to TRBD2. Per germline, CDR1 MGHRA and CDR2 YSYEKL. The CDR3 is made up of 15 amino acids. The J segment lost 5 bases and the V segment lost 3 bases, leaving 5 bases of the junction unmatched.

This chain joins TRBV7-8 and TRBJ2-1; no reliable D call. CDR1 and CDR2 (germline): SGHVS, FQNEAQ. The CDR3 has 13 amino acids. V shed 5 bases and J shed 8 bases, with 13 bases lying between them. In DNA, the CDR3 is TGTGCCAGCAGCCCCTTCGCCGGCTATGAGCAGTTCTTC. Its protein product is CASSPFAGYEQFF.

About this clonotype: This could be a read error, since a much larger clone is one nucleotide away. The rearrangement links TRBV6-5 to TRBJ2-7; TRBD2 might be the D (5 bases). The CDR3 has 13 residues. The germline V gene has CDR1 MNHEY and CDR2 SVGAGI. V lost 6 bases and J lost 5, with 14 bases in between. DNA of the CDR3: TGTGCCAGCAGCCTGGGAGTACCCAACGAGCAGTACTTC. Protein: CASSLGVPNEQYF.

This clonotype has a handful of counts. This chain connects TRBV24-1 to TRBJ2-1; D ambiguous. This CDR3 has 16 residues. Germline V lookup: CDR1 KGHDR, CDR2 SFDVKD. V lost 2 bases and J 0 bases, leaving 10 bases between the germline ends. The DNA of the CDR3 is TGTGCCACCAGTGATTCGGGCAGCAGCTCCTACAATGAGCAGTTCTTC. Its translation is CATSDSGSSSYNEQFF.